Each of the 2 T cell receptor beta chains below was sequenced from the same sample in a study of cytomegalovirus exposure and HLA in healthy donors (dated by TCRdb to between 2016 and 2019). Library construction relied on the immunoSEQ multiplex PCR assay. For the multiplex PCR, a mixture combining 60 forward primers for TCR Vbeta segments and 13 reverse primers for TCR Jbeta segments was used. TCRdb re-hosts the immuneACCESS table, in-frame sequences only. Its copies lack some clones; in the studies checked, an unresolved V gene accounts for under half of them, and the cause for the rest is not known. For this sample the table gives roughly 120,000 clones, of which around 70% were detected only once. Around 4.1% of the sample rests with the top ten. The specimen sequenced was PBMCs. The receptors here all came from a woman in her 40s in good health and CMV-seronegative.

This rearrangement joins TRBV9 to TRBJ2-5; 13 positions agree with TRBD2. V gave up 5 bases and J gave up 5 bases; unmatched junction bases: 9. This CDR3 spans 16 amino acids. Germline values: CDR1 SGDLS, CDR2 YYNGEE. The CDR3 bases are TGTGCCAGCAGTCTACTAGCGGGGGGGCAGAGGGAGACCCAGTACTTC. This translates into CASSLLAGGQRETQYF.

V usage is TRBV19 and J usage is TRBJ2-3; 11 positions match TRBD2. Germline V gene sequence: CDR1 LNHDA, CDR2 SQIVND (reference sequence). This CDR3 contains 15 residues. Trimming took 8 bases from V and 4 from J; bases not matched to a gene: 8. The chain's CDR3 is CASQISGGAPDTQYF. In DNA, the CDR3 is TGTGCCAGTCAAATTAGCGGGGGGGCCCCAGATACGCAGTATTTT. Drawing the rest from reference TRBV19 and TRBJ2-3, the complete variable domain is DGGITQSPKYLFRKEGQNVTLSCEQNLNHDAMYWYRQDPGQGLRLIYYSQIVNDFQKGDIAEGYSVSREKKESFPLTVTSAQKNPTAFYLCASQISGGAPDTQYFGPGTRLTVL.